The entry below describes one TCR beta chain. Its matching antigen is unknown. This entry belongs to a study of T cell responses to AZD1222 COVID-19 vaccine. Study findings and constraints: Unmutated variant regions are reportedly targeted by nearly half of spike-specific TCRs. Researchers took repertoire samples only after the peak T cell response had come.

Repertoires were generated with immunoSEQ multiplex PCR, while TCRdb's copy carries only in-frame clones and drops some. The sample holds 110,000 to 150,000 clones, roughly 93% seen once. The receptor was derived from an adult who received the AZD1222 COVID-19 vaccine. Here the sequenced sample was peripheral blood, taken 28 days after the second AZD1222 dose.

CDR3 sequence: CASSQNGDYGYTF. The CDR3 DNA reads as TGTGCCAGCAGCCAAAATGGGGACTATGGCTACACCTTC. The rearrangement joins TRBV3-1 (or the pseudogene TRBV3-2) to TRBJ1-2; D ambiguous. The CDR3 extends over 13 amino acids. Trimming left V 2 bases short and J 3 bases short, with 7 bases between. Germline V gene data show CDR1 as LGHDT and CDR2 as YNNKEL (reference sequence).